This T cell receptor beta chain was obtained from a study of cytomegalovirus exposure and HLA in healthy donors. Primers included in the PCR were 60 Vbeta and 13 Jbeta primers. Sequencing used immunoSEQ multiplex PCR; TCRdb keeps in-frame clones, though not all of them. The table includes about 180,000 clones, approximately 84% detected once. The sample taken for sequencing was PBMCs. The sequence came from a girl aged 10 to 17 in good health and CMV-seropositive.

The DNA for the CDR3 is TGTGCCAGCAAGGTGGGACAGGGTTCTAACTATGGCTACACCTTC. The encoded protein is CASKVGQGSNYGYTF. V and J are TRBV2 and TRBJ1-2; 9 bases match TRBD1. V lost 7 bases and J lost 0; bases outside the gene matches: 6. The CDR3 is 15 residues long. Germline loops: CDR1 SNHLY, CDR2 FYNNEI.